Sequencing of this TCR beta chain was carried out in a study of neoadjuvant nivolumab and ipilimumab in lung cancer. Findings and caveats of the study: Only a single major-pathologic-response sample was available for clonality analysis. Pretherapy blood TCR richness correlated positively with resected tumor richness.

This CDR3 is built from 15 residues. Trimming stripped 4 bases from V and 4 bases from J, with 14 bases between. Germline V CDR1 and CDR2: SGHTA, FQGNSA. Points on this clone: Antigen specificity is unknown.

Sequencing was performed with immunoSEQ multiplex PCR; in TCRdb, only in-frame clones are kept and a portion is missing. The data show over 20,000 clones, 82% seen once. Here the sequenced sample was tumor tissue, taken after neoadjuvant nivolumab, alone or with ipilimumab, at or shortly before surgery. This sequence originates from an adult with non-small cell lung cancer. J is TRBJ1-5 and V is TRBV7-2; a weak D match, TRBD1 (5 bases). The CDR3 protein is CASSSTPRGNQPQHF. DNA of the CDR3: TGTGCCAGCAGCTCGACCCCGCGGGGGAATCAGCCCCAGCATTTT.